Listed below are T cell receptor beta chains from one sample, sequenced in a study of blood T cell repertoires in COVID-19. Some clones are missing from TCRdb's copy, which holds only in-frame ones; the method was immunoSEQ multiplex PCR. The table has fewer than 50,000 clones, 70% to 90% seen once; the top ten hold roughly 33%. Sequencing was done on a sample of peripheral blood. The source of these receptors is a woman older than 75 with acute or convalescent COVID-19. CDR3s include the opening cysteine and the closing phenylalanine or tryptophan. A D gene is named only where the DNA matches it firmly. Part of the rows lack a size; the others show once, few, many or a class for expanded clones.

V gene: TRBV18; D gene: NA; J gene: TRBJ1-5; CDR3 length: 13; clone size: NA; CDR3 protein: CASSTGRDQPQHF; CDR3 DNA: TGTGCCAGCTCTACGGGGAGGGATCAGCCCCAGCATTTT
V gene: TRBV2; D gene: NA; J gene: TRBJ2-7; CDR3 length: 13; clone size: NA; CDR3 protein: CASRGLVFYEQYF; CDR3 DNA: TGTGCCTCTCGGGGACTTGTCTTCTACGAGCAGTACTTC
V gene: TRBV30; D gene: NA; J gene: TRBJ1-2; CDR3 length: 13; clone size: NA; CDR3 protein: CAWSVYGSGGYTF; CDR3 DNA: TGTGCCTGGAGTGTATACGGTTCCGGGGGCTACACCTTC
V gene: TRBV3-1/TRBV3-2; D gene: NA; J gene: TRBJ1-4; CDR3 length: 15; clone size: NA; CDR3 protein: CASSQATSVGEKLFF; CDR3 DNA: TGTGCCAGCAGCCAAGCTACCTCGGTGGGCGAAAAACTGTTTTTT
V gene: TRBV30; D gene: TRBD1; J gene: TRBJ2-3; CDR3 length: 14; clone size: NA; CDR3 protein: CAWSVAGGVYTQYF; CDR3 DNA: TGTGCCTGGAGTGTAGCAGGGGGCGTTTATACGCAGTATTTT
V gene: TRBV14; D gene: NA; J gene: TRBJ1-2; CDR3 length: 15; clone size: NA; CDR3 protein: CASSQVEGWNYGYTF; CDR3 DNA: TGTGCCAGCAGCCAAGTAGAGGGCTGGAACTATGGCTACACCTTC
V gene: TRBV25-1; D gene: TRBD1; J gene: TRBJ2-7; CDR3 length: 14; clone size: NA; CDR3 protein: CASSVGTGRYEQYF; CDR3 DNA: TGTGCCAGCAGTGTGGGGACAGGGCGCTACGAGCAGTACTTC
V gene: TRBV28; D gene: NA; J gene: TRBJ2-7; CDR3 length: 12; clone size: once; CDR3 protein: CASSRRSYEQYF; CDR3 DNA: TGTGCCAGCAGTCGGCGGAGTTACGAGCAGTACTTC
V gene: TRBV6-5; D gene: TRBD1; J gene: TRBJ1-5; CDR3 length: 13; clone size: NA; CDR3 protein: CASRGQGGQPQHF; CDR3 DNA: TGTGCCAGCCGCGGACAGGGTGGTCAGCCCCAGCATTTT
V gene: TRBV11-2; D gene: TRBD2; J gene: TRBJ2-1; CDR3 length: 14; clone size: NA; CDR3 protein: CASSLEAGVVEQFF; CDR3 DNA: TGTGCCAGCAGCTTAGAGGCGGGAGTAGTTGAGCAGTTCTTC
V gene: TRBV29-1; D gene: TRBD2; J gene: TRBJ2-1; CDR3 length: 13; clone size: NA; CDR3 protein: CSEGSGKVGEQFF; CDR3 DNA: TGCAGCGAGGGTAGCGGGAAGGTCGGGGAGCAGTTCTTC
V gene: TRBV19; D gene: NA; J gene: TRBJ1-5; CDR3 length: 12; clone size: NA; CDR3 protein: CASSLQREPQHF; CDR3 DNA: TGTGCCAGTAGTCTTCAACGGGAGCCCCAGCATTTT
V gene: TRBV6-1; D gene: NA; J gene: TRBJ2-2; CDR3 length: 16; clone size: NA; CDR3 protein: CASSDPRAQDTGELFF; CDR3 DNA: TGTGCCAGCAGTGATCCCAGGGCGCAGGACACCGGGGAGCTGTTTTTT
V gene: TRBV7-2; D gene: NA; J gene: TRBJ1-6; CDR3 length: 13; clone size: few; CDR3 protein: CASSPTVGATLHF; CDR3 DNA: TGTGCCAGCAGCCCCACGGTGGGAGCCACCCTCCACTTT
V gene: TRBV28; D gene: NA; J gene: TRBJ1-1; CDR3 length: 12; clone size: NA; CDR3 protein: CASSPLNTEAFF; CDR3 DNA: TGTGCCAGCAGCCCTCTTAACACTGAAGCTTTCTTT
V gene: TRBV7-2; D gene: TRBD2; J gene: TRBJ2-5; CDR3 length: 16; clone size: NA; CDR3 protein: CASSPRLAGGKETQYF; CDR3 DNA: TGTGCCAGCAGCCCCCGACTAGCGGGAGGGAAAGAGACCCAGTACTTC
V gene: TRBV11-2; D gene: TRBD2; J gene: TRBJ2-2; CDR3 length: 14; clone size: NA; CDR3 protein: CASRTSGETGELFF; CDR3 DNA: TGTGCCAGCAGAACTAGCGGGGAAACCGGGGAGCTGTTTTTT
V gene: TRBV6-6; D gene: TRBD2; J gene: TRBJ2-1; CDR3 length: 13; clone size: NA; CDR3 protein: CASGGRGVREQFF; CDR3 DNA: TGTGCCAGCGGCGGGAGGGGAGTGAGGGAGCAGTTCTTC
V gene: TRBV5-6; D gene: NA; J gene: TRBJ2-7; CDR3 length: 13; clone size: NA; CDR3 protein: CASSGNPSYEQYF; CDR3 DNA: TGTGCCAGCAGCGGCAACCCCTCCTACGAGCAGTACTTC
V gene: TRBV29-1; D gene: NA; J gene: TRBJ2-3; CDR3 length: 14; clone size: NA; CDR3 protein: CSTQTHPGPDTQYF; CDR3 DNA: TGCAGCACACAGACCCACCCCGGCCCAGATACGCAGTATTTT
V gene: TRBV9; D gene: TRBD2; J gene: TRBJ2-1; CDR3 length: 16; clone size: NA; CDR3 protein: CASSPGGGNSYNEQFF; CDR3 DNA: TGTGCCAGCAGCCCGGGGGGGGGAAACTCCTACAATGAGCAGTTCTTC
V gene: TRBV5-1; D gene: TRBD2; J gene: TRBJ2-1; CDR3 length: 17; clone size: NA; CDR3 protein: CASTPGASGRFYNEQFF; CDR3 DNA: TGCGCCAGCACCCCCGGGGCTAGCGGGAGGTTCTACAATGAGCAGTTCTTC
V gene: TRBV5-1; D gene: TRBD1; J gene: TRBJ2-7; CDR3 length: 14; clone size: NA; CDR3 protein: CASSLGQGTHEQYF; CDR3 DNA: TGCGCCAGCAGCCTGGGACAGGGTACCCACGAGCAGTACTTC
V gene: TRBV19; D gene: TRBD1; J gene: TRBJ1-5; CDR3 length: 17; clone size: NA; CDR3 protein: CATGDRGELYSNQPQHF; CDR3 DNA: TGTGCCACTGGGGACAGGGGGGAATTATATAGCAATCAGCCCCAGCATTTT
V gene: TRBV15; D gene: TRBD2; J gene: TRBJ2-2; CDR3 length: 15; clone size: NA; CDR3 protein: CATSSRGSGTGELFF; CDR3 DNA: TGTGCCACCAGCAGTCGCGGGAGCGGCACCGGGGAGCTGTTTTTT
V gene: TRBV12-3/TRBV12-4; D gene: NA; J gene: TRBJ1-1; CDR3 length: 13; clone size: NA; CDR3 protein: CASSSSGGTEAFF; CDR3 DNA: TGTGCCAGCAGTTCCTCGGGGGGCACTGAAGCTTTCTTT
V gene: TRBV6-2/TRBV6-3; D gene: NA; J gene: TRBJ2-2; CDR3 length: 13; clone size: once; CDR3 protein: CASSYMATGELFF; CDR3 DNA: TGTGCCAGCAGTTATATGGCCACCGGGGAGCTGTTTTTT
V gene: TRBV5-4; D gene: NA; J gene: TRBJ1-1; CDR3 length: 18; clone size: NA; CDR3 protein: CASSFRQGIFGMNTEAFF; CDR3 DNA: TGTGCCAGCAGCTTTCGGCAGGGGATCTTTGGGATGAACACTGAAGCTTTCTTT
V gene: TRBV6-5; D gene: NA; J gene: TRBJ2-1; CDR3 length: 14; clone size: NA; CDR3 protein: CASSPRTGGNEQFF; CDR3 DNA: TGTGCCAGCAGTCCACGGACTGGCGGCAATGAGCAGTTCTTC
V gene: TRBV18; D gene: TRBD1; J gene: TRBJ2-7; CDR3 length: 14; clone size: NA; CDR3 protein: CASSQQGSPYEQYF; CDR3 DNA: TGTGCCAGCTCGCAACAGGGGAGCCCCTACGAGCAGTACTTC
V gene: TRBV19; D gene: NA; J gene: TRBJ2-3; CDR3 length: 13; clone size: NA; CDR3 protein: CASSPQGLDTQYF; CDR3 DNA: TGTGCCAGTAGCCCTCAGGGGTTAGATACGCAGTATTTT
V gene: TRBV2; D gene: NA; J gene: TRBJ1-5; CDR3 length: 13; clone size: NA; CDR3 protein: CASSTEPYQPQHF; CDR3 DNA: TGTGCCAGCAGTACAGAACCCTATCAGCCCCAGCATTTT
V gene: TRBV7-9; D gene: NA; J gene: TRBJ1-1; CDR3 length: 16; clone size: NA; CDR3 protein: CASSPPGSRLNTEAFF; CDR3 DNA: TGTGCCAGCAGCCCCCCGGGTTCTCGGCTGAACACTGAAGCTTTCTTT
V gene: TRBV7-9; D gene: NA; J gene: TRBJ2-5; CDR3 length: 17; clone size: NA; CDR3 protein: CASSLAVVPNFKETQYF; CDR3 DNA: TGTGCCAGCAGCTTAGCGGTGGTTCCGAACTTTAAGGAGACCCAGTACTTC
V gene: TRBV7-9; D gene: TRBD1; J gene: TRBJ2-3; CDR3 length: 14; clone size: NA; CDR3 protein: CASSLGQGTDTQYF; CDR3 DNA: TGTGCCAGCAGCCTGGGACAGGGCACAGATACGCAGTATTTT
V gene: TRBV27; D gene: NA; J gene: TRBJ2-1; CDR3 length: 14; clone size: NA; CDR3 protein: CASSLRWESSEQFF; CDR3 DNA: TGTGCCAGCAGTTTACGATGGGAGAGCTCGGAGCAGTTCTTC
V gene: TRBV5-4; D gene: TRBD1; J gene: TRBJ1-2; CDR3 length: 14; clone size: NA; CDR3 protein: CASSLAGGGGGYTF; CDR3 DNA: TGTGCCAGCAGCTTGGCAGGGGGCGGGGGTGGCTACACCTTC
V gene: TRBV27; D gene: NA; J gene: TRBJ2-3; CDR3 length: 16; clone size: NA; CDR3 protein: CASSTPEIESTDTQYF; CDR3 DNA: TGTGCCAGCAGTACCCCGGAGATCGAGAGCACAGATACGCAGTATTTT
V gene: TRBV3-1/TRBV3-2; D gene: TRBD2; J gene: TRBJ2-7; CDR3 length: 16; clone size: NA; CDR3 protein: CASSQLAGVTSYEQYF; CDR3 DNA: TGTGCCAGCAGCCAATTGGCGGGAGTGACATCCTACGAGCAGTACTTC
V gene: TRBV2; D gene: NA; J gene: TRBJ2-5; CDR3 length: 11; clone size: few; CDR3 protein: CASMRTETQYF; CDR3 DNA: TGTGCCAGCATGAGAACGGAGACCCAGTACTTC
V gene: TRBV5-1; D gene: NA; J gene: TRBJ1-1; CDR3 length: 16; clone size: once; CDR3 protein: CASSLAQSQVGTEAFF; CDR3 DNA: TGCGCCAGCAGCTTGGCTCAATCTCAGGTGGGCACTGAAGCTTTCTTT
V gene: TRBV28; D gene: NA; J gene: TRBJ1-1; CDR3 length: 13; clone size: medium-sized; CDR3 protein: CASSWGGNTEAFF; CDR3 DNA: TGTGCCAGCAGCTGGGGGGGAAACACTGAAGCTTTCTTT
V gene: TRBV4-1; D gene: NA; J gene: TRBJ2-6; CDR3 length: 16; clone size: NA; CDR3 protein: CASSPGQGSGANVLTF; CDR3 DNA: TGCGCCAGCAGCCCTGGACAAGGGTCTGGGGCCAACGTCCTGACTTTC